A selection of T cell receptor beta chains follows, all from one sample in a study of T cell changes during pregnancy in multiple sclerosis. The method was immunoSEQ multiplex PCR; TCRdb's version includes in-frame clones alone and lacks a portion of them. The profile shows about 110,000 clones, about 89% of them singletons. This sample comprised peripheral blood, obtained before pregnancy. The receptor source for this set is a female donor with multiple sclerosis, enrolled in a pregnancy study. CDR3s include the opening cysteine and the closing phenylalanine or tryptophan. The D gene is left open where the match is weak. Size values are once, few and many counts, or a class for expanded clones, and some rows have none.

>TRBJ2-3|TRBV4-1|-|TRBD1
CASSQVWTGGNTDTQYF
TGCGCCAGCAGCCAAGTTTGGACAGGGGGAAACACAGATACGCAGTATTTT
>TRBJ2-7|TRBV30|-|TRBD1
CACIRTGSSYEQYF
TGTGCCTGCATCAGGACAGGTAGCTCCTACGAGCAGTACTTC
>TRBJ2-3|TRBV29-1|-|TRBD2
CSVYFTSGRTDTQYF
TGCAGCGTCTATTTCACTAGCGGGAGGACAGATACGCAGTATTTT
>TRBJ1-5|TRBV19|-|-
CASRAAAGYGDNQPQHF
TGTGCCAGTAGGGCTGCGGCAGGGTATGGAGACAATCAGCCCCAGCATTTT
>TRBJ2-1|TRBV5-1|-|TRBD2
CASSITSGSYNEQFF
TGCGCCAGCAGCATTACTAGCGGGAGCTACAATGAGCAGTTCTTC
>TRBJ2-6|TRBV5-8|-|-
CASSLSFSGANVLTF
TGTGCCAGCAGCTTGTCTTTCTCTGGGGCCAACGTCCTGACTTTC
>TRBJ2-1|TRBV19|-|TRBD2
CASGLAGSYNEQFF
TGTGCCAGTGGACTAGCGGGTTCGTACAATGAGCAGTTCTTC
>TRBJ2-1|TRBV18|-|-
CASSPPLGEAGNEQFF
TGTGCCAGCTCGCCACCACTAGGGGAAGCGGGTAATGAGCAGTTCTTC
>TRBJ2-2|TRBV7-9|-|-
CASSFFQNTGELFF
TGTGCCAGCAGCTTTTTTCAGAACACCGGGGAGCTGTTTTTT
>TRBJ2-7|TRBV7-8|-|-
CASSLALHFDSETPYEQYF
TGTGCCAGCAGCTTAGCCCTTCACTTCGACAGCGAGACCCCCTACGAGCAGTACTTC
>TRBJ1-4|TRBV4-1|-|-
CASSQSGRLEKLFF
TGCGCCAGCAGCCAGAGCGGAAGGTTAGAAAAACTGTTTTTT
>TRBJ1-6|TRBV6-1|-|TRBD1
CASSERGQGYNSPLHF
TGTGCCAGCAGTGAACGGGGACAGGGTTATAATTCACCCCTCCACTTT
>TRBJ1-1|TRBV7-2|-|-
CASSTGHQNTEAFF
TGTGCCAGCAGCACAGGACACCAGAACACTGAAGCTTTCTTT
>TRBJ2-3|TRBV6-5|once|TRBD2
CASSSRGRVDTQYF
TGTGCCAGCAGTTCGCGGGGGAGGGTAGATACGCAGTATTTT
>TRBJ2-7|TRBV14|-|TRBD2
CASSQDIGLAGAKPREQYF
TGTGCCAGCAGCCAAGATATCGGACTAGCGGGAGCAAAACCCCGGGAGCAGTACTTC
>TRBJ1-5|TRBV30|-|-
CAWSRRGGVNQPQHF
TGTGCCTGGAGTCGGAGGGGAGGGGTCAATCAGCCCCAGCATTTT
>TRBJ1-2|TRBV30|-|TRBD1
CAWTTGVGGYTF
TGTGCCTGGACGACAGGGGTCGGAGGCTACACCTTC
>TRBJ1-5|TRBV19|-|TRBD1
CASSPLDRGDQPQHF
TGTGCCAGTAGTCCTCTGGACAGGGGCGATCAGCCCCAGCATTTT